This TCR beta chain was sequenced in a study of T cells in Graves' hyperthyroidism and ophthalmopathy. Study as a whole: Peripheral blood was collected at initial diagnosis, before any treatment.

This clonotype was observed at least ten times. What was amplified from RNA transcripts were TCR beta CDR3 regions. With the HTBI primer set, the TCR CDR3 went through a first round of RT-PCR. One entry per CDR3 protein results from TCRdb running MiXCR on the multiplex PCR reads. The sample records 300,000 to 400,000 distinct CDR3 sequences, about 18% being singletons. CDR1 and CDR2 from the germline V gene are SGHVS and FNYEAQ. The CDR3 runs to 13 residues. V was trimmed by 3 bases and J by 5 bases, leaving 10 bases between them. The origin of this receptor is a man aged 18 to 29 with Graves' ophthalmopathy. The sequenced sample was blood. This chain connects TRBV7-6 to TRBJ1-1; no firm D call. CDR3 nucleotide sequence: TGTGCCAGCAGCTTCGAGGTGGCGACTGAAGCTTTCTTT. This gives the protein CASSFEVATEAFF.